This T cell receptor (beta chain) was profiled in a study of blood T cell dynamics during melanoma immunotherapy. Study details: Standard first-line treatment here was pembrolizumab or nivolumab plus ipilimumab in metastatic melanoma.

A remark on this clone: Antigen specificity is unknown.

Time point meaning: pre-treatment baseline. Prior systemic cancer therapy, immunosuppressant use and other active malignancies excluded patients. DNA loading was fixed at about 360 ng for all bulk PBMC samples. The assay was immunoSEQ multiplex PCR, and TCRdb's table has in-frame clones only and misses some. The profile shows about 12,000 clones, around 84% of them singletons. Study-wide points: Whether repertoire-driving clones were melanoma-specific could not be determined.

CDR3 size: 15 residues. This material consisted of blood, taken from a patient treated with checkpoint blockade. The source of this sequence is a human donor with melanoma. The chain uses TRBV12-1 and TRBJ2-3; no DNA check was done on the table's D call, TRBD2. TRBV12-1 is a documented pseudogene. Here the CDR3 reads CASSAPSSGRDTQYF. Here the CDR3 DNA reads TGTGCCAGCAGCGCGCCCAGTTCTGGGAGAGATACGCAGTATTTT.